This T cell receptor beta chain was captured by sequencing in a study of cytomegalovirus exposure and HLA in healthy donors. Study outcomes and limitations: Owing to their indistinguishability, certain V segments, notably TRBV6-2 and TRBV6-3, were excluded. The authors later found HLA-associated TCR beta chains more clonally expanded than equally common others. Sequencing depth roughly uniform across donors was assumed in presence/absence analyses.

Note on this clone: Its antigen remains unknown.

The study ran its PCR with 60 Vbeta and 13 Jbeta primers. The method was immunoSEQ multiplex PCR; TCRdb's version includes in-frame clones alone and lacks a portion of them. The sample records roughly 100,000 clones, just over 70% being singletons. While unrecorded immune exposures were likely, the donors were nominally healthy when sampled. The CDR3 totals 16 residues. The trim removed 1 base at V and 0 bases at J, leaving 4 bases unmatched. CDR1 and CDR2 from the germline V gene are KGHSH and LQKENI. The chain recombines TRBV18 with TRBJ2-3; TRBD2 agrees at 7 bases. The receptor comes from a boy between 5 and 17 years old in good health and CMV-seronegative. Sequences were obtained from PBMCs. The CDR3 region has the DNA TGTGCCAGCTCACCACAACTAGCGAGTAGCACAGATACGCAGTATTTT. Protein: CASSPQLASSTDTQYF.